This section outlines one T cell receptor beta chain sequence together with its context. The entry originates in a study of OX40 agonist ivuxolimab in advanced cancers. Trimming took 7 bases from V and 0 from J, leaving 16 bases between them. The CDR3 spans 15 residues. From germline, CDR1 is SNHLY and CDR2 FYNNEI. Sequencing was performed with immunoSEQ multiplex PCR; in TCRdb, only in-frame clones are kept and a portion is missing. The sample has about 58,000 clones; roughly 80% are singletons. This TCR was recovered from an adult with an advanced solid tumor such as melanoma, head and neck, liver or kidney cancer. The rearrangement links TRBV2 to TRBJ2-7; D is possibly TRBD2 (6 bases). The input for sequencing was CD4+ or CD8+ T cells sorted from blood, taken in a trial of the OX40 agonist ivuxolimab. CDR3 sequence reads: CASILGGATSYEQYF. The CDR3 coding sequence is TGTGCCAGCATTTTAGGCGGGGCAACCTCCTACGAGCAGTACTTC.